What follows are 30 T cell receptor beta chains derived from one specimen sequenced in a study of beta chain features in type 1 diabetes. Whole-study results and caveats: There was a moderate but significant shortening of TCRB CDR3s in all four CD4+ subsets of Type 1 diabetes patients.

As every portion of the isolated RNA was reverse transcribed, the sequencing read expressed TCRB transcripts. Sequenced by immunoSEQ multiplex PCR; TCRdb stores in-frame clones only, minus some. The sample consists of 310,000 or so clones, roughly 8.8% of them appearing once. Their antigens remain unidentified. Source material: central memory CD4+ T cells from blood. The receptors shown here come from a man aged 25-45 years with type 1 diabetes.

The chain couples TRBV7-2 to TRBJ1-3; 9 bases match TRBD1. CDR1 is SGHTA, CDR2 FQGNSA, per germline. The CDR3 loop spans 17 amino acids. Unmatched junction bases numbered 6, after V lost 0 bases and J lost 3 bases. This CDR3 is CASSLAGQGLGGNTIYF. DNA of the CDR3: TGTGCCAGCAGCTTAGCGGGACAGGGTTTAGGTGGAAACACCATATATTTT. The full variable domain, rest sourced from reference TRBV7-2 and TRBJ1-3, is GAGVSQSPSNKVTEKGKDVELRCDPISGHTALYWYRQSLGQGLEFLIYFQGNSAPDKSGLPSDRFSAERTGGSVSTLTIQRTQQEDSAVYLCASSLAGQGLGGNTIYFGEGSWLTVV.

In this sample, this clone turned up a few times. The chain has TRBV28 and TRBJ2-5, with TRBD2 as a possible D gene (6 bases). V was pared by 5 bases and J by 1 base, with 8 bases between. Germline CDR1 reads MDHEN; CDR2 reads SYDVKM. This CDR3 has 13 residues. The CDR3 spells CASSNGGQETQYF. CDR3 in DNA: TGTGCCAGCAGTAACGGGGGCCAAGAGACCCAGTACTTC.

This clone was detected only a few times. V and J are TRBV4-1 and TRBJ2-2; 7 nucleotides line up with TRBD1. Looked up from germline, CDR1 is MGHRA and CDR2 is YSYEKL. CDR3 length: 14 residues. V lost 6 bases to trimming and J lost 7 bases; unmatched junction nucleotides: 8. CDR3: CASRLTGIDGELFF. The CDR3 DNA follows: TGCGCCAGCAGGTTGACAGGGATCGACGGGGAGCTGTTTTTT.

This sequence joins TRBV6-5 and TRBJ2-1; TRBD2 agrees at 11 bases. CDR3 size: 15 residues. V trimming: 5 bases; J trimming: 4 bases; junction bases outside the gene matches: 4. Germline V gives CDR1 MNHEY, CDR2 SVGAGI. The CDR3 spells CASSTRTSGYNEQFF. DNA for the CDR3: TGTGCCAGCAGTACCCGGACTAGCGGGTACAATGAGCAGTTCTTC.

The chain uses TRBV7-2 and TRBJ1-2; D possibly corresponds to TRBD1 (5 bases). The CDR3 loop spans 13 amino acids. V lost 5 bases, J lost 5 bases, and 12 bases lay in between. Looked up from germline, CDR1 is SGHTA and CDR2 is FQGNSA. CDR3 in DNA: TGTGCCAGCAGCGACAGTGGAGGATATGGCTACACCTTC. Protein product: CASSDSGGYGYTF.

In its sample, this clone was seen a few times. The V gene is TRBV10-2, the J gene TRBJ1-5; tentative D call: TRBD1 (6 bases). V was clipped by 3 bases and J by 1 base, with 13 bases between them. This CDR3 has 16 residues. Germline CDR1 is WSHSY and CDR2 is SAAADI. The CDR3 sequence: CASSDRGAGSNQPQHF. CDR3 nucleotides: TGCGCCAGCAGTGACAGGGGCGCAGGAAGCAATCAGCCCCAGCATTTT.

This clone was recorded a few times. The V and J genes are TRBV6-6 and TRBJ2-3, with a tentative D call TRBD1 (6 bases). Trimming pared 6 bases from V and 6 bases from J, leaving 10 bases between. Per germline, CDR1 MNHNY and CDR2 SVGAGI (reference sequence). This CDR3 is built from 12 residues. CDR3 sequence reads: CASRTGQDTQYF. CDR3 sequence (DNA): TGTGCCAGCAGGACAGGTCAGGATACGCAGTATTTT.

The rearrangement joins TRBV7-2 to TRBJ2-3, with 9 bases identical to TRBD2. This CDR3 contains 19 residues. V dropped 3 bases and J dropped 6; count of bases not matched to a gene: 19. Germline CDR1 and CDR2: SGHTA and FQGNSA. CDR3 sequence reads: CASSFSGGTSLSFRDTQYF. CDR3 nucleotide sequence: TGTGCCAGCAGCTTTAGCGGGGGTACTTCCCTCTCGTTCAGGGATACGCAGTATTTT.

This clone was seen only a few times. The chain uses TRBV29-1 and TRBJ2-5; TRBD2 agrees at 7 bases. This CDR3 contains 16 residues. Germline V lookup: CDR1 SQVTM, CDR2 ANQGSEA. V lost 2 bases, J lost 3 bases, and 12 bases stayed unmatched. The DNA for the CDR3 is TGCAGCGTTGAACCCCTAAAAGCGGGGCCAAAAGAGACCCAGTACTTC. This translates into CSVEPLKAGPKETQYF.

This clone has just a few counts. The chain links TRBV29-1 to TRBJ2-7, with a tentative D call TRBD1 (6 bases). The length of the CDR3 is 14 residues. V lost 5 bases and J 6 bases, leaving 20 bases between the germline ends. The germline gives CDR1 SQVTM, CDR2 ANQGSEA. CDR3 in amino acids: CSVRPNRDTGEQYF. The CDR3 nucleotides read TGCAGCGTTCGACCGAACCGGGACACGGGCGAGCAGTACTTC.

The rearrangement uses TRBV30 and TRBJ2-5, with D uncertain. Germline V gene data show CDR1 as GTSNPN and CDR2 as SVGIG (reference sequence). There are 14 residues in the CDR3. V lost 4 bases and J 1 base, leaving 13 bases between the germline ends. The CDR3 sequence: CAWTAGGSQETQYF. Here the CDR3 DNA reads TGTGCCTGGACTGCCGGCGGTTCCCAAGAGACCCAGTACTTC.

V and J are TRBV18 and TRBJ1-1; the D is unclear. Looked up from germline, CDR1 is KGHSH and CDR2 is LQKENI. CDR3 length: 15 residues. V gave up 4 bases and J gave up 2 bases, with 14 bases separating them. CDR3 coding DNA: TGTGCCAGCTCACAGAAACAGAGACTAAACACTGAAGCTTTCTTT. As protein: CASSQKQRLNTEAFF.

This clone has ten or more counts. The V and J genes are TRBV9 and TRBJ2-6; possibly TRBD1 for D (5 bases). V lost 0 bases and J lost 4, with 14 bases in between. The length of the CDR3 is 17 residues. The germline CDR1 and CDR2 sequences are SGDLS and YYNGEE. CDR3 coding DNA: TGTGCCAGCAGCGTAGACCACAGGCCCCCAGGGGCCAACGTCCTGACTTTC. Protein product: CASSVDHRPPGANVLTF.

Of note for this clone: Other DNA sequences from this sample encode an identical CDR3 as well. CDR3 in DNA: TGTGCCACCAGCAGAGACCGCTACGAGCAGTACTTC. Protein product: CATSRDRYEQYF. V is TRBV15 and J is TRBJ2-7; D gene ambiguous. The CDR3 is 12 amino acids. Trimming shortened V by 0 bases and J by 3 bases, and 3 bases separated the two germline ends. Germline CDR1 and CDR2: LNHNV and YYDKDF (reference sequence).

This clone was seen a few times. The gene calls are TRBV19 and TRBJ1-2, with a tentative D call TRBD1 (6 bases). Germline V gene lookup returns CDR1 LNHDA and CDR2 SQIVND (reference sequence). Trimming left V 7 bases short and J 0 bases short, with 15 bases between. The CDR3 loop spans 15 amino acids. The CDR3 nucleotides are TGTGCCAGTACCGTGACAGGAGCCGCTAACTATGGCTACACCTTC. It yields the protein CASTVTGAANYGYTF.

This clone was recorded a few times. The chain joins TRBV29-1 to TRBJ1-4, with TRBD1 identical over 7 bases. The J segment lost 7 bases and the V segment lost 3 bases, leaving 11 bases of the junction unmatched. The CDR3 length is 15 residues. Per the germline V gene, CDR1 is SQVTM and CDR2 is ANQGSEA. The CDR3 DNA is TGCAGCGTTGACCAGGGGGGTAGAGTTGGTGAAAAACTGTTTTTT. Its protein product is CSVDQGGRVGEKLFF.

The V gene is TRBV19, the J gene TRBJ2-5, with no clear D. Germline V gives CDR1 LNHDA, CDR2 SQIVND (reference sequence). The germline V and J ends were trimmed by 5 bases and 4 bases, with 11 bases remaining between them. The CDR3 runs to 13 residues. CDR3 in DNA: TGTGCCAGTAGTCTGGGGTTAGCAGAGACCCAGTACTTC. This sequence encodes CASSLGLAETQYF.

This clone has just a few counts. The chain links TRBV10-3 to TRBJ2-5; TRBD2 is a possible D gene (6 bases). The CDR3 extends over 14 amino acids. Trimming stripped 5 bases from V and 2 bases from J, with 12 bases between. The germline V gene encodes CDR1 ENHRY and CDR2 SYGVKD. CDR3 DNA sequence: TGTGCCATCAGTATCGGACTAACTCAAGAGACCCAGTACTTC. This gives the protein CAISIGLTQETQYF.

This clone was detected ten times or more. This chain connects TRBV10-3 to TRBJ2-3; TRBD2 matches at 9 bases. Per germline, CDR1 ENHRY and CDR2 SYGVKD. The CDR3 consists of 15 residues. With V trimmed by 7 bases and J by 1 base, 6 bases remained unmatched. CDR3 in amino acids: CAIKGASGGTDTQYF. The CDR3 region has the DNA TGTGCCATCAAGGGGGCTAGCGGGGGCACAGATACGCAGTATTTT.

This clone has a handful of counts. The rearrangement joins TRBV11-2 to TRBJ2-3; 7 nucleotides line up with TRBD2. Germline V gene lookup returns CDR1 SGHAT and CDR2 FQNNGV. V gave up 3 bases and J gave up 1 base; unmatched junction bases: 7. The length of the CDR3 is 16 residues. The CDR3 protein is CASSFTTSSGTDTQYF. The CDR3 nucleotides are TGTGCCAGCAGCTTTACGACTAGCTCTGGCACAGATACGCAGTATTTT.

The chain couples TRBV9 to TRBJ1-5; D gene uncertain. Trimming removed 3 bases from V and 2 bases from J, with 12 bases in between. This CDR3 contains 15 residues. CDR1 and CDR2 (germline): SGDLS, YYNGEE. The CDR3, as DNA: TGTGCCAGCAGCGCTCATGACGGACGCAATCAGCCCCAGCATTTT. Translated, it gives CASSAHDGRNQPQHF.

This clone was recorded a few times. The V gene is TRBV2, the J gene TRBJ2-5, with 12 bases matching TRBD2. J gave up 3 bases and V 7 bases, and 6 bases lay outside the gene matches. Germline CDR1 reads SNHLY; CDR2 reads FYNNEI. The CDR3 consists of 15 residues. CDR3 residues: CASTRGLAGKETQYF. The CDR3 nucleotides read TGTGCCAGCACCCGAGGACTAGCGGGGAAAGAGACCCAGTACTTC.

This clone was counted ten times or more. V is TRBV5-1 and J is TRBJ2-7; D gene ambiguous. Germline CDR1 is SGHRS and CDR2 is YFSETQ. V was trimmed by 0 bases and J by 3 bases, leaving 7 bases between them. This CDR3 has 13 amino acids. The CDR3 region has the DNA TGCGCCAGCAGCTTGGACGGTTTCTACGAGCAGTACTTC. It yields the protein CASSLDGFYEQYF.

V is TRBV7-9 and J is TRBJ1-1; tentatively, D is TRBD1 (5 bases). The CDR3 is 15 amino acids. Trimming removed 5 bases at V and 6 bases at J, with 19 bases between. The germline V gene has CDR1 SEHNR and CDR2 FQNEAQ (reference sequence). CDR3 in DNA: TGTGCCAGCAGCCAACCACAAGGTGGAGGGGCTGAAGCTTTCTTT. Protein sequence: CASSQPQGGGAEAFF.

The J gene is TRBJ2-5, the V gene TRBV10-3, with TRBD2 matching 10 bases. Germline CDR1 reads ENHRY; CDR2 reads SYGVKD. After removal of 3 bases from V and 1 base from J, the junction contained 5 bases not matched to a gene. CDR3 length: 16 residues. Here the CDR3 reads CAISDGLAASQETQYF. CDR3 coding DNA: TGTGCCATCAGTGATGGACTAGCGGCTTCCCAAGAGACCCAGTACTTC.

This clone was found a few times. The CDR3 DNA follows: TGTGCCAGCAGCCTTGACAGGGGCGAGCAGTACTTC. Translated, it gives CASSLDRGEQYF. The rearrangement uses TRBV7-2 and TRBJ2-7; 8 bases are a match to TRBD1. Germline CDR1 SGHTA, CDR2 FQGNSA. CDR3 size: 12 residues. Unmatched junction bases numbered 3, after V lost 5 bases and J lost 6 bases.

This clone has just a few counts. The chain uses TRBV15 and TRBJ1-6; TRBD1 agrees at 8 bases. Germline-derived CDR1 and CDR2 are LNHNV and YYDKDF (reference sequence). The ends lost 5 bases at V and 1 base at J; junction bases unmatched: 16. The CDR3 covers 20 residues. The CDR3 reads CATSYIPGQDSGSYNSPLHF. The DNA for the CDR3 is TGTGCCACCAGCTACATTCCGGGACAGGACTCGGGATCCTATAATTCACCCCTCCACTTT.

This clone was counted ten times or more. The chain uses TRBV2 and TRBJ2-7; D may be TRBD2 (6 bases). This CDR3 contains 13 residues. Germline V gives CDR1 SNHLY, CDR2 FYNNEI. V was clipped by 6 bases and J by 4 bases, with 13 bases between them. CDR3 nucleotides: TGTGCCAGCAGCCAAAGCGGGTTTTACGAGCAGTACTTC. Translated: CASSQSGFYEQYF.

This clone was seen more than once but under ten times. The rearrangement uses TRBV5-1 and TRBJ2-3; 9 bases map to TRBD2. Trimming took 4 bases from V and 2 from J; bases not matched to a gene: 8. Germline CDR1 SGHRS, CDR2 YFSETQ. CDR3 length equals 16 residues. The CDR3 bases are TGCGCCAGCAGCAAGACTAGCGGTGAATACACAGATACGCAGTATTTT. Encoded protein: CASSKTSGEYTDTQYF.

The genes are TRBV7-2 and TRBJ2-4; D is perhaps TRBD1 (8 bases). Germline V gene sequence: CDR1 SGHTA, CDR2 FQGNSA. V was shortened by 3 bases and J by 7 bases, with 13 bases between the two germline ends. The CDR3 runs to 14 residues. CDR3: CASSFGQGGNIQYF. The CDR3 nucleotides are TGTGCCAGCAGCTTCGGACAGGGAGGGAACATTCAGTACTTC.